The rows below give T cell receptor beta chains drawn from one sample of a study of T cell repertoires in cytomegalovirus infection. TCRdb re-called the reads with MiXCR, one entry per CDR3 protein. The sample shows under 300,000 distinct CDR3 sequences, approximately 17% of them seen only once. Sequencing was carried out using CD8+ T cells from PBMCs. The receptors derive from a human donor in good health (CMV status not recorded). Some clones in this sample may be carry-over from other donors' samples. The CDR3 runs from the conserved cysteine through the conserved F or W. A D gene is named only where the DNA matches it firmly.

d_gene,v_gene,j_gene,CDR3aa
TRBD2,TRBV11-2,TRBJ2-7,CASSLGWPGTTVEQYF
-,TRBV28,TRBJ1-5,CASSLSGGRPQHF
TRBD2,TRBV19,TRBJ2-1,CASSADQGGNEQFF
-,TRBV7-9,TRBJ2-2,CASSSSRQRNTGELFF
TRBD1,TRBV5-6,TRBJ2-7,CASSLDRGHYEQYF
-,TRBV19,TRBJ2-1,CASSMGRDNEQFF
-,TRBV6-2/TRBV6-3,TRBJ2-7,CASSYSSEWRYF
-,TRBV7-6,TRBJ2-5,CASSHRRSTQETQYF
TRBD1,TRBV6-5,TRBJ2-1,CASTLDRGLYNEQFF
-,TRBV7-9,TRBJ1-5,CASSSLYSNQPQHF
-,TRBV7-9,TRBJ1-1,CASSLGDGAFF
-,TRBV9,TRBJ2-3,CASSQLDGVGFADTQYF
TRBD1,TRBV6-2/TRBV6-3,TRBJ2-5,CASSYITGAPLVEETQYF
TRBD2,TRBV5-4,TRBJ2-1,CASKRTSGYSYNEQFF
TRBD2,TRBV7-2,TRBJ2-7,CASSSTSGGTYEQYF
-,TRBV12-3/TRBV12-4,TRBJ2-2,CASSLYWGPNTGELFF
TRBD1,TRBV7-9,TRBJ1-5,CASSLDRAQPQHF
TRBD1,TRBV7-9,TRBJ1-1,CASRPDRGTEAFF
TRBD2,TRBV28,TRBJ2-3,CASSPGLVVSTDTQYF
-,TRBV6-2/TRBV6-3,TRBJ1-1,CASSYSNQPYANTEAFF
-,TRBV4-1,TRBJ2-2,CASSQERAGWTGELFF
-,TRBV29-1,TRBJ1-4,CSVALSADGTNEKLFF
TRBD1,TRBV7-2,TRBJ2-7,CASSWGTGESEQYF
-,TRBV28,TRBJ2-4,CASSLWTTGPKNIQYF
-,TRBV29-1,TRBJ1-1,CSVVLPTEAFF
-,TRBV7-8,TRBJ2-7,CASSGGTHVEQYF
TRBD1,TRBV28,TRBJ2-7,CASSIRDRDHEQYF
-,TRBV10-3,TRBJ1-6,CAISEASWSPLHF
-,TRBV2,TRBJ1-1,CASSEAYGGNTEAFF
TRBD2,TRBV9,TRBJ2-6,CASSPPAGTTGANVLTF
-,TRBV29-1,TRBJ2-5,CSVGGRETQYF
TRBD2,TRBV7-2,TRBJ2-3,CASSLDGRGGVDTQYF
-,TRBV7-2,TRBJ1-1,CASSLARTDGTEAFF
-,TRBV7-2,TRBJ1-1,CASSWKPGGGGTEAFF
TRBD1,TRBV6-5,TRBJ2-5,CASSYRLRTGGSETQYF
-,TRBV12-5,TRBJ2-2,CASGSDEDTGELFF
-,TRBV10-3,TRBJ2-3,CAISEAGEGNTQYF
-,TRBV6-2/TRBV6-3,TRBJ2-2,CASSLGINTGELFF
TRBD1,TRBV6-5,TRBJ1-3,CASSYSIGQGHAGNTIYF
TRBD2,TRBV7-8,TRBJ2-5,CASSPHTRLAGGETQYF
-,TRBV15,TRBJ1-1,CATSRAGGGTEAFF
TRBD2,TRBV6-1,TRBJ2-5,CASSSPEGLKETQYF
-,TRBV4-2,TRBJ1-1,CASSQDLLGVPPGNTEAFF
-,TRBV28,TRBJ1-4,CASSPGLRTNEKLFF
-,TRBV7-2,TRBJ2-1,CASSWGTAVGQFF
-,TRBV28,TRBJ2-7,CASSPRAGFYEQYF
-,TRBV5-1,TRBJ1-1,CASRHSTELVEAFF
TRBD1,TRBV15,TRBJ2-2,CATYRGTGELFF
TRBD1,TRBV20-1,TRBJ2-7,CSAWDRGVEQYF
TRBD2,TRBV27,TRBJ2-1,CASSLFKSTSGGANEQFF
TRBD1,TRBV20-1,TRBJ1-3,CSAGGPLTGVDTIYF
-,TRBV3-1,TRBJ1-1,CASSPWGDITEAFF
-,TRBV29-1,TRBJ2-1,CSAAGTNNEQFF
-,TRBV28,TRBJ1-5,CASSFFGEGSQPQHF
-,TRBV7-6,TRBJ1-3,CASSSSLDSGNTIYF
TRBD2,TRBV4-2,TRBJ2-7,CASSQVSAGGISSYEQYF
-,TRBV2,TRBJ1-2,CASSGGSTYGYTF
TRBD1,TRBV5-1,TRBJ2-5,CASSLRGGEQMGETQYF
-,TRBV6-2/TRBV6-3,TRBJ1-1,CASSYPQPEAFF
-,TRBV5-6,TRBJ1-1,CASSRGDTEAFF